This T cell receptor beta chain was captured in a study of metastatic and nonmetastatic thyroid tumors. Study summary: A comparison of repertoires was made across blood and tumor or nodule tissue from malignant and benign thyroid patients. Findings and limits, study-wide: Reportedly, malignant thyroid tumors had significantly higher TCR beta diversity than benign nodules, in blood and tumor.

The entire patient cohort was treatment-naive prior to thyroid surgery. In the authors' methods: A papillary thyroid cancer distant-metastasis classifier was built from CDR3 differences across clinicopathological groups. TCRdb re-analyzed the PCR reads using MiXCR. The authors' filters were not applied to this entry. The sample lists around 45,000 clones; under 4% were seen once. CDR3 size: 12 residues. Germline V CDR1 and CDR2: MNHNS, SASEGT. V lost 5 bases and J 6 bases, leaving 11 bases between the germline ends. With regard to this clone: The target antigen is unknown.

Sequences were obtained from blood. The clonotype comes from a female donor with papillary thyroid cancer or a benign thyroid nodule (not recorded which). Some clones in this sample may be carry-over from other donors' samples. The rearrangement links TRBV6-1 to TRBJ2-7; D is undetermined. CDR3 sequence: CASSPDPREQYF. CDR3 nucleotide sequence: TGTGCCAGCAGTCCAGACCCTCGCGAGCAGTACTTC.